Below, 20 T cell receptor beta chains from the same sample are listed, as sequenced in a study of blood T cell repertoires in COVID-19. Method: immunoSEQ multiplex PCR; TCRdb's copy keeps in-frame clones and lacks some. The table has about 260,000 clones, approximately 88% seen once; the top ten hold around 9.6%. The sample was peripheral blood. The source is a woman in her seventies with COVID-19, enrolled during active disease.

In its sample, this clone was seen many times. The CDR3 spells CASSQEGTGGPFSNQPQHF. The CDR3 DNA sequence: TGCGCCAGCAGCCAAGAGGGGACAGGGGGCCCTTTTAGCAATCAGCCCCAGCATTTT. V and J are TRBV4-1 and TRBJ1-5; TRBD1 agrees at 12 bases. V was clipped by 0 bases and J by 0 bases; unmatched bases: 6. The CDR3 runs 19 residues. Germline V lookup: CDR1 MGHRA, CDR2 YSYEKL.

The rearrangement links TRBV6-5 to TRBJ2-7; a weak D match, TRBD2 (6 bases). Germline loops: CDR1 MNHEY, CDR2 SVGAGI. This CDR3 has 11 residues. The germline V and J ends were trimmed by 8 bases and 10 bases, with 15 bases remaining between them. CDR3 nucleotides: TGTGCCAGCCGGGACTCCCGGTCTCAGTACTTC. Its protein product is CASRDSRSQYF.

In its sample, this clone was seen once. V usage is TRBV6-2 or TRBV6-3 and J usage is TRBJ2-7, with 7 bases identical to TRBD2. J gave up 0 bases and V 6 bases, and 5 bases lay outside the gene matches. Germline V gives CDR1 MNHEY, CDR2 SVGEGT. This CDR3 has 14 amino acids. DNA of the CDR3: TGTGCCAGCAGCCGAGCGGGACCCTCCTACGAGCAGTACTTC. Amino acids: CASSRAGPSYEQYF.

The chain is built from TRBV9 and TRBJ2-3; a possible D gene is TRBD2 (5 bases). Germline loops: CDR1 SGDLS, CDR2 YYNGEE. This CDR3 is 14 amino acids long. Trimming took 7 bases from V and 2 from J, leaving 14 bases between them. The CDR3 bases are TGTGCCAGCCGAGGTAGCGACTACACAGATACGCAGTATTTT. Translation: CASRGSDYTDTQYF.

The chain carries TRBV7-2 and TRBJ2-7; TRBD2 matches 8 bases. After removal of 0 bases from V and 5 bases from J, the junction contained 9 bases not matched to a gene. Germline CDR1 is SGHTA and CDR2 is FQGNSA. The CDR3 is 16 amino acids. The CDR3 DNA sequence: TGTGCCAGCAGCTTAGCAGGAGCGGGAGTGGCGCACGAGCAGTACTTC. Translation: CASSLAGAGVAHEQYF.

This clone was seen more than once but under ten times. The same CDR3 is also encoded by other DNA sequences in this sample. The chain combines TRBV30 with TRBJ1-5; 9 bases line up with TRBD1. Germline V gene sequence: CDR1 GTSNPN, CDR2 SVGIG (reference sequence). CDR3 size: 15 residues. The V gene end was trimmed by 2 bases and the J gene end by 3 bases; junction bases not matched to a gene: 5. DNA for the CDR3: TGTGCCTGGAGTCCCGGACAGGGGAACAATCAGCCCCAGCATTTT. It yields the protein CAWSPGQGNNQPQHF.

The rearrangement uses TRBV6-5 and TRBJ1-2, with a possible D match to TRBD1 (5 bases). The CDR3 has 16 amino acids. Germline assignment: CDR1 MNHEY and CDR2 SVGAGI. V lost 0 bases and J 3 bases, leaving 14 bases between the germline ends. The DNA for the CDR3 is TGTGCCAGCAGTTACTCCCGGGACTCTCGGGACTATGGCTACACCTTC. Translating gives CASSYSRDSRDYGYTF.

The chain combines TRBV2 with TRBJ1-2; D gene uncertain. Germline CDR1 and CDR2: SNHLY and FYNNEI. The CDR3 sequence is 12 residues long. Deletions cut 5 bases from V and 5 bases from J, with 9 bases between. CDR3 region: CASSTNSYGYTF. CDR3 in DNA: TGTGCCAGCAGTACCAACTCATATGGCTACACCTTC. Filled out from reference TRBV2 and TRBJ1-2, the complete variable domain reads EPEVTQTPSHQVTQMGQEVILRCVPISNHLYFYWYRQILGQKVEFLVSFYNNEISEKSEIFDDQFSVERPDGSNFTLKIRSTKLEDSAMYFCASSTNSYGYTFGSGTRLTVV.

In DNA form, the CDR3 reads TGTGCCAGTAGTATAGTGCCGCAGGGGAATCAGCCCCAGCATTTT. Its protein product is CASSIVPQGNQPQHF. V and J are TRBV19 and TRBJ1-5; a weak D match, TRBD1 (6 bases). V was trimmed by 1 base and J by 4 bases, leaving 11 bases between them. The CDR3 runs to 15 residues. Germline V gives CDR1 LNHDA, CDR2 SQIVND (reference sequence). Combining the CDR3 with reference TRBV19 and TRBJ1-5 gives the whole variable domain DGGITQSPKYLFRKEGQNVTLSCEQNLNHDAMYWYRQDPGQGLRLIYYSQIVNDFQKGDIAEGYSVSREKKESFPLTVTSAQKNPTAFYLCASSIVPQGNQPQHFGDGTRLSIL.

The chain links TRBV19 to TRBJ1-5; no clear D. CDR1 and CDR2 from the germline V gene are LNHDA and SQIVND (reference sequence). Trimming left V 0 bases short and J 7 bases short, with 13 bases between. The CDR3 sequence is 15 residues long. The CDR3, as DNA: TGTGCCAGTAGTATAGACCTCCTGCGGAGCCAGCCCCAGCATTTT. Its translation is CASSIDLLRSQPQHF.

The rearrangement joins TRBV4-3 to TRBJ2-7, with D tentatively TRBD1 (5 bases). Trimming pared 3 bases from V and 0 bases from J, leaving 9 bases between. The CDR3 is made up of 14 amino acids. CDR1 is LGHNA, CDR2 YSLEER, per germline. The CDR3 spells CASSHNRSSYEQYF. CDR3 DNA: TGCGCCAGCAGCCACAACAGGAGCTCCTACGAGCAGTACTTC.

Here the CDR3 DNA reads TGTGCCAGCAGTCCCTCAACTACGGGTTTGGAATACGAGCAGTACTTC. Protein sequence: CASSPSTTGLEYEQYF. This chain uses TRBV28 with TRBJ2-7; D remains unclear. The germline V gene encodes CDR1 MDHEN and CDR2 SYDVKM. The CDR3 is 16 residues long. V dropped 5 bases and J dropped 4 bases, with 21 bases sitting between them.

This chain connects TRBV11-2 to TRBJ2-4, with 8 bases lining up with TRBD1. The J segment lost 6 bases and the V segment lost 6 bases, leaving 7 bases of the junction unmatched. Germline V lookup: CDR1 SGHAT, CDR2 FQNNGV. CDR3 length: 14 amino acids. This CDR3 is CASRAATGGNIQYF. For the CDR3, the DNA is TGTGCCAGCAGGGCGGCTACAGGGGGAAACATTCAGTACTTC.

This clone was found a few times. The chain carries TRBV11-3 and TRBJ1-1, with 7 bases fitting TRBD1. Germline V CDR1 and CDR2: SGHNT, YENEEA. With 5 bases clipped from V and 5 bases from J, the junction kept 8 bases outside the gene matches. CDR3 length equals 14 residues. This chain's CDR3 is CASSRRQGGTEAFF. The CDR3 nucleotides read TGTGCCAGCAGCCGCCGACAGGGAGGTACTGAAGCTTTCTTT.

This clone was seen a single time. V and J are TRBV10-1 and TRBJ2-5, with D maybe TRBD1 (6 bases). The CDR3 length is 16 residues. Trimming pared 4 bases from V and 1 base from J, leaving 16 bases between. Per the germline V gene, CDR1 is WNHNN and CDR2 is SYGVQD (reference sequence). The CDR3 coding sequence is TGCGCCAGCAGTGCTAATTCGGACAGCCCCCAAGAGACCCAGTACTTC. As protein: CASSANSDSPQETQYF.

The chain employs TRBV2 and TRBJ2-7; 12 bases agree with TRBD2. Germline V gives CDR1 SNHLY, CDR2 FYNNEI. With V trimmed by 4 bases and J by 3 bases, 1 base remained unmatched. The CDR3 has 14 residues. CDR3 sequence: CASSGLAGDYEQYF. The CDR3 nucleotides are TGTGCCAGCAGTGGACTAGCGGGAGACTACGAGCAGTACTTC.

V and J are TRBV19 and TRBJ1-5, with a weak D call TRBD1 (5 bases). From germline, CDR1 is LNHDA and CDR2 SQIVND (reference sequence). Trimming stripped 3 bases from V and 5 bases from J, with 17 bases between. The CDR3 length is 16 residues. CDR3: CASSIDLVRVDQPQHF. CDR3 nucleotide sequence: TGTGCCAGTAGTATTGATCTAGTCAGGGTAGATCAGCCCCAGCATTTT.

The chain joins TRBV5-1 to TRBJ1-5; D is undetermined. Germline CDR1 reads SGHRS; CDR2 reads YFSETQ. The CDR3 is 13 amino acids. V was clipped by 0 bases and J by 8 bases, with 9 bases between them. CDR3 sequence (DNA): TGCGCCAGCAGCTTGGGGGGAGGAGAGCCCCAGCATTTT. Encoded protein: CASSLGGGEPQHF.

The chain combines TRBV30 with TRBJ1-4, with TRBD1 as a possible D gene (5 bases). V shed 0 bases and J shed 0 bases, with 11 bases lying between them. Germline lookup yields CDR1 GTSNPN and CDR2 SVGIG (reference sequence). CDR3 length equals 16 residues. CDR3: CAWSVGVGATNEKLFF. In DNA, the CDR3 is TGTGCCTGGAGTGTAGGAGTAGGGGCAACTAATGAAAAACTGTTTTTT.

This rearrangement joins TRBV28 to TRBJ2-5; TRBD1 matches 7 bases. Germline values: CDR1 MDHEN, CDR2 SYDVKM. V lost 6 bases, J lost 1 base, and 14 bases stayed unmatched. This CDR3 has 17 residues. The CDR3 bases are TGTGCCAGCAGACCGAGCGCCTTCCGGGACAGCCAAGAGACCCAGTACTTC. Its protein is CASRPSAFRDSQETQYF. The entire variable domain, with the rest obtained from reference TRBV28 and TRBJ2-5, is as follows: DVKVTQSSRYLVKRTGEKVFLECVQDMDHENMFWYRQDPGLGLRLIYFSYDVKMKEKGDIPEGYSVSREKKERFSLILESASTNQTSMYLCASRPSAFRDSQETQYFGPGTRLLVL.